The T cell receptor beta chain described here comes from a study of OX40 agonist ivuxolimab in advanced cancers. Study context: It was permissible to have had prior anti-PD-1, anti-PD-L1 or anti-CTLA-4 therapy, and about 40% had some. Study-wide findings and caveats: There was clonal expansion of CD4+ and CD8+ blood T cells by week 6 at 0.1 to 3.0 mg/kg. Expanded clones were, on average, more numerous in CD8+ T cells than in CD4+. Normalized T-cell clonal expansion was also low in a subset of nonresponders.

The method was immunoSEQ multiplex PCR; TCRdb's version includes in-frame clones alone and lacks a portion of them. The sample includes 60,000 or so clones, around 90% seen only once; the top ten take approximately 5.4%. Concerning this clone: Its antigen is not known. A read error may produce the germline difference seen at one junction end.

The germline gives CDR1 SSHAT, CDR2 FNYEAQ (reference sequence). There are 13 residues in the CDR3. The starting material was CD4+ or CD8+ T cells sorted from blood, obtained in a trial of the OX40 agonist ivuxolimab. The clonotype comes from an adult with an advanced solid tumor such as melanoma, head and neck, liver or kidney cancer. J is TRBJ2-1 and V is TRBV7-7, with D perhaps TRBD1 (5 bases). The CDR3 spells CASSLGQGYEQFF. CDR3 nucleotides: TGTGCTAGCAGCTTAGGGCAGGGCTATGAGCAGTTCTTC.